This T cell receptor (beta chain) was captured in a study of cytomegalovirus exposure and HLA in healthy donors. Study results and limitations: Later on, a genetic analysis was performed. It linked a missense variant in DCLRE1C with V- and J-gene trimming of TCR beta.

A note on this clone: Antigen: not known.

PCR used 60 Vbeta primers and 13 Jbeta primers. Assay used: immunoSEQ multiplex PCR; TCRdb lists only in-frame clones, some missing. The data contain over 65,000 clones, around 77% of them singletons. Germline CDR1 SGHTA, CDR2 FQGTGA. The V gene end was trimmed by 6 bases and the J gene end by 6 bases; junction bases not matched to a gene: 10. The CDR3 runs to 15 residues. The chain uses TRBV7-3 and TRBJ2-3; 9 nucleotides match TRBD1. Sequenced: PBMCs. The receptor comes from a man between 50 and 59 years old in good health and CMV-seronegative. The CDR3, as DNA: TGTGCCAGCAGTTCCGGGACAGGGTTTACGGATACGCAGTATTTT. It codes for CASSSGTGFTDTQYF.